The TCR beta chain described here comes from a study of response to subunit inactivated influenza vaccine. This clonotype has just a few counts. Via MiXCR, TCRdb re-called the RT-PCR reads, giving one row per CDR3 protein. This sample has about 540,000 distinct CDR3 sequences; approximately 22% occur once, and the top ten carry 2.5% to 3%. The same sample was also studied in work on T cells expressing NK-cell markers. This second study notes: As the method of synthesis, 5'RACE template switching with UMIs yielded TCR beta cDNA. An anti-gamma-delta TCR antibody restricted sorting to alpha-beta TCR T cells in several experiments.

This receptor was obtained from a middle-aged man who received an inactivated influenza vaccine. The source material was CD4+ T cells sorted from PBMCs, sampled less than 13 days after vaccination.

The CDR3 sequence is CASSSWGALDTQYF. In DNA form, the CDR3 reads TGTGCCAGCAGCTCTTGGGGGGCCCTAGATACGCAGTATTTT. The chain couples TRBV7-8 to TRBJ2-3; the D gene could be TRBD1 or TRBD2 (6 bases each). In germline, CDR1 is SGHVS, CDR2 FQNEAQ. V was shortened by 4 bases and J by 5 bases, with 13 bases between the two germline ends. The CDR3 runs 14 residues. The variable domain in full, with the rest retrieved from reference TRBV7-8 and TRBJ2-3, is GAGVSQSPRYKVAKRGQDVALRCDPISGHVSLFWYQQALGQGPEFLTYFQNEAQLDKSGLPSDRFFAERPEGSVSTLKIQRTQQEDSAVYLCASSSWGALDTQYFGPGTRLTVL.